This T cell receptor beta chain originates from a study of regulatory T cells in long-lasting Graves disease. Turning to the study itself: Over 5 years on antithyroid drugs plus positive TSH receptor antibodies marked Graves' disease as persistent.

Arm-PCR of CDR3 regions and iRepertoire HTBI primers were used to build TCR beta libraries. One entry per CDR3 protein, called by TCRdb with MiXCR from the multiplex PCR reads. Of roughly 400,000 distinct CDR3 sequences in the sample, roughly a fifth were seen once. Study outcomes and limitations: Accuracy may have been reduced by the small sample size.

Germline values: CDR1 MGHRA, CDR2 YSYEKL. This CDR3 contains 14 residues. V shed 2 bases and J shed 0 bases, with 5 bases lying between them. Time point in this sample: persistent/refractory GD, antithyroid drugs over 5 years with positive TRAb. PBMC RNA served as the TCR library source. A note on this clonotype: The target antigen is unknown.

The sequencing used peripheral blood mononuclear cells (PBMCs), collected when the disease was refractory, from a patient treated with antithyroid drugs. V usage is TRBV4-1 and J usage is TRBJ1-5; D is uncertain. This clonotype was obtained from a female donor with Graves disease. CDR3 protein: CASSQPLSNQPQHF. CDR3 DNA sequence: TGCGCCAGCAGCCAACCCCTTAGCAATCAGCCCCAGCATTTT.